This T cell receptor (beta chain) was documented in a study of T cell responses to AZD1222 COVID-19 vaccine. Findings and limits, study-wide: Repertoires in all cases were sampled only once the peak T cell response had passed. The reported proportion of spike-specific TCRs targeting unmutated variant regions was nearly half. Donors were mostly white British, more females; clonal diversity possibly underestimated.

As regards this clone: The antigen is not known.

Germline CDR1 reads MNHNS; CDR2 reads SASEGT. With 1 base removed from V and 5 bases from J, the gap between germline ends came to 14 bases. CDR3 length: 15 amino acids. Produced via immunoSEQ multiplex PCR; TCRdb's table is partial and in-frame only. The table shows around 110,000 clones, with around nine tenths occurring only once. The chain carries TRBV6-1 and TRBJ2-5; a weak D match, TRBD2 (6 bases). This receptor was taken from an adult in good health. The sample in question was peripheral blood, obtained on day 0 of AZD1222 vaccination. The CDR3 coding sequence is TGTGCCAGCAGTGAAGGATCGGGGGTCGGGGAGACCCAGTACTTC. Translation gives CASSEGSGVGETQYF.